This T cell receptor beta chain derives from a study of blood T cell repertoires in COVID-19. Study in general: The samples span acute and convalescent COVID-19 from the United States, Italy and Spain. The analysed material was cDNA or gDNA that came from T cells, B-cell-depleted T cells, or PBMCs.

Sequencing was performed with immunoSEQ multiplex PCR; in TCRdb, only in-frame clones are kept and a portion is missing. The repertoire holds fewer than 50,000 clones, around 85% seen once, with 31% in the top ten. As concerns this clone: Other DNA variants within this sample encode the same CDR3.

Looked up from germline, CDR1 is GTSNPN and CDR2 is SVGIG (reference sequence). The CDR3 is 14 amino acids. The germline V and J ends were trimmed by 2 bases and 0 bases, with 8 bases remaining between them. Sequencing used peripheral blood. The chain combines TRBV30 with TRBJ1-5; D unclear. This TCR came from a woman of 80 years or more with acute or convalescent COVID-19. In DNA, the CDR3 is TGTGCCTGGAGTACCGGGAGTAGCAATCAGCCCCAGCATTTT. Translated: CAWSTGSSNQPQHF.